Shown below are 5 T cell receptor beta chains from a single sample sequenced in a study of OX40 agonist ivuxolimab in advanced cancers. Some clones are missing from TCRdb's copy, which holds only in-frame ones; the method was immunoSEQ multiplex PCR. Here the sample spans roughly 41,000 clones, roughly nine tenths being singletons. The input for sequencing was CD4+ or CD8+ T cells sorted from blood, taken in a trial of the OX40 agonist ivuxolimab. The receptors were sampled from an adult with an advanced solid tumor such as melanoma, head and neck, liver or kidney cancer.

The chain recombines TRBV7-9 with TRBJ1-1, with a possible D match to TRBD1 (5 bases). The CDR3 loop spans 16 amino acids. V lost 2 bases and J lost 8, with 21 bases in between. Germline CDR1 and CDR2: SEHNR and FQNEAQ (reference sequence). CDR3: CASSLTMGGGWFEAFF. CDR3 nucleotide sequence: TGTGCCAGCAGCTTAACCATGGGCGGGGGGTGGTTCGAAGCTTTCTTT.

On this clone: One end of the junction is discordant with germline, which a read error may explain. The CDR3 reads CASTEGNQGAHSQPQHF. CDR3 nucleotides: TGCGCCAGCACTGAGGGCAACCAGGGGGCCCACAGTCAGCCCCAGCATTTT. The chain combines TRBV10-2 with TRBJ1-5, with 8 bases matching TRBD1. Germline V gives CDR1 WSHSY, CDR2 SAAADI. CDR3 size: 17 residues.

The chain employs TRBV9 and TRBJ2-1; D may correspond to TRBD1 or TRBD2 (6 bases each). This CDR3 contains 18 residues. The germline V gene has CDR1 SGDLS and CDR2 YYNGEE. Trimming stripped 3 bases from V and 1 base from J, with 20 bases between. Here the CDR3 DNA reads TGTGCCAGCAGCGAGGGGGGCTGGAGTAGCGGTTCCTACAATGAGCAGTTCTTC. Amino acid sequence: CASSEGGWSSGSYNEQFF.

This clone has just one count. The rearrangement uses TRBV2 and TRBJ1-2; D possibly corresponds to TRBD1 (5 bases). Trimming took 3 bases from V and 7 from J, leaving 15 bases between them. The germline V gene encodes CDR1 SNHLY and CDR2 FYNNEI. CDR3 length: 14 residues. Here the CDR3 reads CASSEGQHPSGYTF. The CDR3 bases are TGTGCCAGCAGTGAGGGGCAGCACCCCAGTGGCTACACCTTC.

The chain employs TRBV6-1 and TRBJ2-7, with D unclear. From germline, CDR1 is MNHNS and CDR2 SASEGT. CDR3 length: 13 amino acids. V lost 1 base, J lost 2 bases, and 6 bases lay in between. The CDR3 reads CASSEGPAYEQYV. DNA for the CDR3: TGTGCCAGCAGTGAAGGGCCGGCCTACGAGCAGTACGTC.